This T cell receptor beta chain was retrieved from a study of Ad26.COV2.S vaccination and SARS-CoV-2 variants. Study-level information: Once or twice, 56 days apart, Ad26.COV2.S was delivered intramuscularly. Study results and limitations: Vaccinees reportedly had broad spike-specific CD8+ and CD4+ T cell responses. Compared with placebo recipients, vaccine recipients had higher spike-specific TCR breadth.

The CDR3 runs 17 residues. Unmatched junction bases numbered 11, after V lost 3 bases and J lost 6 bases. Germline V gene sequence: CDR1 LNHDA, CDR2 SQIVND (reference sequence). With respect to this clone: Its target is not known.

Assay: immunoSEQ multiplex PCR; the TCRdb copy retains only in-frame clones and omits some. The sample has 440,000 or so clones, around 91% seen once. Treatment of the sample: about 20 received Ad26.COV2.S at low or high dose, single or two shots; several received placebo; per-sample allocation not given. The investigators took samples on day 63 after the first vaccine or placebo injection. Expressing Wuhan-strain SARS-CoV-2 spike, an Ad26 vector served as the vaccine. The receptor was derived from a person between 18 and 59 years old who received the Ad26.COV2.S COVID-19 vaccine or a placebo. This rearrangement joins TRBV19 to TRBJ2-7; TRBD2 agrees at 13 bases. The specimen was peripheral blood, collected in a trial of Ad26.COV2.S vaccine versus placebo. The CDR3 DNA follows: TGTGCCAGTAGTATCGGAGGACTAGCGGGAGTTTTTTCCGAGCAGTACTTC. Translating it yields CASSIGGLAGVFSEQYF.